Following are 32 T cell receptor beta chains from one sample sequenced in a study of immune characterization of retroperitoneal liposarcoma. TCRdb used MiXCR to reprocess the PCR reads, holding one entry per CDR3 protein. The sample has some 10,000 distinct CDR3 sequences, approximately 28% seen once; the top ten hold around 9.1%. Input material: tumor tissue. Source of these receptors: a male donor with retroperitoneal liposarcoma.

Turning to this clonotype: The DNA is omitted, as the CDR3 cannot be located on it reliably, and the CDR3 follows TCRdb's listing. This chain connects TRBV7-2 to TRBJ2-2. The germline CDR1 and CDR2 sequences are SGHTA and FQGNSA. From its first to its last residue, the CDR3 has 21 amino acids. CDR3 sequence: CASSSSGSRETQYFGAGELFF.

The J gene is TRBJ2-1, the V gene TRBV7-6; 10 nucleotides align to TRBD2. The germline gives CDR1 SGHVS, CDR2 FNYEAQ. This CDR3 is built from 17 residues. Trimming at V came to 1 base and at J to 0 bases, leaving 3 bases not matched to a gene. CDR3 region: CASSLGASGSSYNEQFF. The CDR3 DNA reads TGTGCCAGCAGCTTAGGGGCTAGCGGGAGCTCCTACAATGAGCAGTTCTTC.

V usage is TRBV6-4 and J usage is TRBJ1-2, with 7 bases identical to TRBD1. The V and J ends lost 5 bases and 2 bases, in that order; junction bases with no gene match: 8. The CDR3 extends over 15 amino acids. Germline-derived CDR1 and CDR2 are MRHNA and SNTAGT. In DNA form, the CDR3 reads TGTGCCAGCAGTCCCGGGACAGCCAACAACTATGGCTACACCTTC. Amino acid sequence: CASSPGTANNYGYTF.

Concerning this clonotype itself: One end of the junction varies from germline; a read error may be responsible. This rearrangement joins TRBV28 to TRBJ2-3, with 7 bases matching TRBD2. CDR3 length equals 12 residues. Germline values: CDR1 MDHEN, CDR2 SYDVKM. The CDR3: CASSSSPGREFF. In nucleotides, the CDR3 is TGTGCCAGCAGTTCAAGTCCAGGGAGGGAGTTCTTC.

This chain uses TRBV12-3 or TRBV12-4 with TRBJ1-2, with D possibly TRBD1 on 5 matching bases. The germline V and J ends were trimmed by 5 bases and 8 bases, with 18 bases remaining between them. This CDR3 region has 14 residues. CDR3 nucleotides: TGTGCCAGCAGTCTGAATCAGGGCATACAAGGCTACACCTTC. It codes for CASSLNQGIQGYTF.

This clonotype has more than one count but fewer than ten. J is TRBJ2-1 and V is TRBV12-3 or TRBV12-4; D possibly corresponds to TRBD1 (5 bases). Judging by the DNA end, TRBJ2-7 fits better; the J call may be wrong. CDR3 length: 15 residues. The CDR3 DNA follows: TGTGCCAGCAGTTCAGACATTGGGGCCTACAATGAGCAGTACTTC. It yields the protein CASSSDIGAYNEQYF.

V and J are TRBV6-1 and TRBJ1-5; D is ambiguous. Germline V CDR1 and CDR2: MNHNS, SASEGT. This CDR3 comprises 12 residues. Trimming took 6 bases from V and 3 from J, leaving 6 bases between them. As DNA, the CDR3 is TGTGCCAGCAGGGAAACCAATCAGCCCCAGCATTTT. Translating it yields CASRETNQPQHF.

The V call is TRBV11-2, the J call TRBJ2-1; no definite D call. Between the trimmed V and J ends, which lost 5 bases and 4 bases, there was a span of 15 bases. Germline V gene sequence: CDR1 SGHAT, CDR2 FQNNGV. This CDR3 has 15 amino acids. Written as DNA, the CDR3 is TGTGCCAGCAGCCCTCCCGGCGCCTTATACAATGAGCAGTTCTTC. Translated, it gives CASSPPGALYNEQFF. The full variable domain, with the rest looked up from reference TRBV11-2 and TRBJ2-1, is EAGVAQSPRYKIIEKRQSVAFWCNPISGHATLYWYQQILGQGPKLLIQFQNNGVVDDSQLPKDRFSAERLKGVDSTLKIQPAKLEDSAVYLCASSPPGALYNEQFFGPGTRLTVL.

This clonotype is classed as medium-sized (0.01 to 0.1%). V usage is TRBV6-1 and J usage is TRBJ2-1; TRBD2 matches at 7 bases. The J call is uncertain, as TRBJ2-7 better fits the DNA end. Germline CDR1 MNHNS, CDR2 SASEGT. The CDR3 length is 14 residues. The CDR3 DNA follows: TGTGCCAGCACCGAGACTAGCTACCCCTACGAGCAGTACTTC. Its translation: CASTETSYPYEQYF.

The rearrangement links TRBV7-6 to TRBJ2-6; possible D gene TRBD1, 6 bases. V was pared by 2 bases and J by 4 bases, with 18 bases between. Germline V gene lookup returns CDR1 SGHVS and CDR2 FNYEAQ. The CDR3 runs 18 residues. The CDR3 spells CASSLLTGGYGGANVLTF. CDR3 nucleotide sequence: TGTGCCAGCAGCTTACTGACAGGAGGTTATGGGGGGGCCAACGTCCTGACTTTC.

This clonotype was detected only a few times. The chain combines TRBV5-1 with TRBJ2-5, with D possibly being TRBD1 or TRBD2 (5 bases each). V shed 2 bases and J shed 11 bases, with 28 bases lying between them. In germline, CDR1 is SGHRS, CDR2 YFSETQ. The CDR3 consists of 17 residues. The CDR3 region is CASSFGARLVWHNEQYF. The CDR3 DNA reads TGCGCCAGCAGCTTCGGGGCGCGGCTAGTGTGGCACAATGAGCAGTACTTC.

This clonotype occurred many times. The CDR3 sequence is CASSPPRQGARETQFF. The CDR3 region has the DNA TGTGCCAGCAGTCCCCCGCGGCAGGGGGCTCGGGAGACCCAGTTCTTC. The chain joins TRBV6-1 to TRBJ2-1, with 8 bases aligning to TRBD1. The junction had 19 bases not matched to a gene; V was cut back by 5 bases and J by 13 bases. The CDR3 runs 16 residues. CDR1 and CDR2 (germline): MNHNS, SASEGT.

The chain uses TRBV25-1 and TRBJ2-1, with TRBD1 matching over 9 bases. The CDR3 contains 17 residues. Germline V gives CDR1 MGHDK, CDR2 SYGVNS. Germline trimming cut 2 bases from V and 0 bases from J; bases unmatched to any gene: 5. The chain's CDR3 is CASSEKQGASSYNEQFF. In DNA, the CDR3 is TGTGCCAGCAGTGAAAAACAGGGGGCGAGCTCCTACAATGAGCAGTTCTTC.

The V call is TRBV7-2, the J call TRBJ2-1; maybe TRBD2 (5 bases). The V gene's germline CDR1 is SGHTA and CDR2 FQGNSA. The CDR3 spans 16 residues. V gave up 4 bases and J gave up 13 bases, with 26 bases separating them. CDR3 residues: CASSSGGSPIGETQFF. The CDR3 DNA follows: TGTGCCAGCAGCTCGGGCGGGTCCCCAATAGGAGAGACCCAGTTCTTC.

The rearrangement joins TRBV12-3 or TRBV12-4 to TRBJ2-5; tentatively, D is TRBD1 or TRBD2 (6 bases each). V was pared by 9 bases and J by 1 base, with 21 bases between. CDR3 length equals 16 residues. CDR3 sequence: CASTAKRGGGQETQYF. For the CDR3, the DNA is TGTGCCAGTACTGCGAAAAGAGGAGGGGGCCAAGAGACCCAGTACTTC.

Many counts were recorded for this clonotype. The rearrangement links TRBV6-1 to TRBJ1-2; TRBD1 matches at 7 bases. Germline CDR1 is MNHNS and CDR2 is SASEGT. The CDR3 sequence is 14 residues long. With 5 bases clipped from V and 7 bases from J, the junction kept 10 bases outside the gene matches. The CDR3 sequence is CASSPQGGGSGYTF. The CDR3, as DNA: TGTGCCAGCAGTCCCCAGGGAGGGGGCAGTGGCTACACCTTC.

The V and J genes are TRBV27 and TRBJ2-1; the match to TRBD2 covers 10 bases. The V gene end was trimmed by 0 bases and the J gene end by 6 bases; junction bases not matched to a gene: 2. The germline CDR1 and CDR2 sequences are MNHEY and SMNVEV (reference sequence). This CDR3 region has 15 residues. The CDR3 region is CASSLSSGRPNEQFF. CDR3 bases: TGTGCCAGCAGTTTATCTAGCGGGAGGCCCAATGAGCAGTTCTTC.

This chain connects TRBV6-5 to TRBJ2-1; 7 nucleotides agree with TRBD2. The CDR3 covers 15 residues. The V gene's germline CDR1 is MNHEY and CDR2 SVGAGI. Trimming took 0 bases from V and 4 from J; bases not matched to a gene: 3. This CDR3 is CASSYSLAEYNEQFF. In DNA, the CDR3 is TGTGCCAGCAGTTACTCGCTAGCGGAGTACAATGAGCAGTTCTTC.

The chain is built from TRBV11-2 and TRBJ2-2; D is uncertain. This CDR3 spans 15 amino acids. Germline assignment: CDR1 SGHAT and CDR2 FQNNGV. V was cut by 1 base and J by 4 bases, with 10 bases left in between. This chain's CDR3 is CASSLGVGFTGELFF. The CDR3 DNA sequence: TGTGCCAGCAGCTTAGGCGTAGGGTTCACCGGGGAGCTGTTTTTT.

This clonotype was detected a few times. CDR3 amino acids: CASSDDTYNEQFF. DNA of the CDR3: TGTGCCAGCAGTGACGACACCTACAATGAGCAGTTCTTC. This chain connects TRBV6-1 to TRBJ2-1; D is undetermined. V lost 3 bases, J lost 2 bases, and 5 bases lay in between. Germline V gene lookup returns CDR1 MNHNS and CDR2 SASEGT. CDR3 length: 13 amino acids.

Within the sample, this clonotype is large. This chain connects TRBV6-1 to TRBJ2-6; D call uncertain. Germline lookup yields CDR1 MNHNS and CDR2 SASEGT. The CDR3 extends over 14 amino acids. V lost 7 bases to trimming and J lost 0 bases, with 7 bases between them. CDR3: CASKQTSGANVLTF. CDR3 nucleotides: TGTGCCAGCAAGCAGACCTCTGGGGCCAACGTCCTGACTTTC.

By share of the sample, this clonotype is medium-sized (0.01 to 0.1%). This chain links TRBV6-1 with TRBJ2-1, with unresolved D. The CDR3 sequence is 15 residues long. Germline V lookup: CDR1 MNHNS, CDR2 SASEGT. Deletions cut 2 bases from V and 10 bases from J, with 18 bases between. The CDR3 sequence: CASSEMVGGFYEQFF. The DNA of the CDR3 is TGTGCCAGCAGTGAAATGGTAGGTGGGTTCTACGAGCAGTTCTTC.

The rearrangement uses TRBV12-3 or TRBV12-4 and TRBJ2-4; the match to TRBD2 covers 9 bases. Near its end, the DNA agrees better with TRBJ2-7, so the J call may be wrong. The CDR3 totals 14 residues. The CDR3 here is CASSFGSGSAEQYF. The CDR3 DNA sequence: TGTGCCAGCAGTTTTGGTAGCGGGAGTGCCGAGCAGTACTTC.

In its sample, this clonotype ranks as medium-sized. J is TRBJ2-3 and V is TRBV6-1; TRBD2 might be the D (6 bases). V was clipped by 0 bases and J by 5 bases, with 9 bases between them. The CDR3 has 14 amino acids. The germline V gene encodes CDR1 MNHNS and CDR2 SASEGT. This CDR3 reads CASSEAGAGDTQYF. The CDR3 coding sequence is TGTGCCAGCAGTGAAGCGGGAGCGGGAGATACGCAGTATTTT.

This clonotype has more than one count but fewer than ten. The chain recombines TRBV7-2 with TRBJ1-2, with D tentatively TRBD1 (6 bases). Germline V lookup: CDR1 SGHTA, CDR2 FQGNSA. The germline V and J ends were trimmed by 3 bases and 4 bases, with 12 bases remaining between them. This CDR3 is 14 amino acids long. In nucleotides, the CDR3 is TGTGCCAGCAGCTTTCGGGGGGCTGTCTATGGCTACACCTTC. Its translation: CASSFRGAVYGYTF.

This clonotype was found a few times. This chain links TRBV6-1 with TRBJ1-5; TRBD1 might be the D (6 bases). Trimming removed 0 bases from V and 0 bases from J, with 27 bases in between. There are 22 residues in the CDR3. Per germline, CDR1 MNHNS and CDR2 SASEGT. The CDR3, as DNA: TGTGCCAGCAGTGAAGCCCGAACGGTCACAGGGAATCTGAGGGTTAGCAATCAGCCCCAGCATTTT. It codes for CASSEARTVTGNLRVSNQPQHF.

By sample share, this clonotype is medium-sized. This CDR3 reads CASTLRTSGSGEQYF. The CDR3 nucleotides read TGTGCCAGCACCCTAAGGACTAGCGGGAGTGGGGAGCAGTACTTC. The gene calls are TRBV6-1 and TRBJ2-3, with 13 positions matching TRBD2. The end of the DNA aligns better with TRBJ2-7, so the J call may be wrong. This CDR3 has 15 residues. Germline V gene data show CDR1 as MNHNS and CDR2 as SASEGT.

This clonotype showed up just a few times. The chain combines TRBV11-1 with TRBJ2-3; the D gene could be TRBD1 or TRBD2 (5 bases each). The end of the DNA fits TRBJ2-7 better, so the J call may be wrong. In germline, CDR1 is SGHAT, CDR2 FQDESV (reference sequence). The CDR3 covers 15 residues. CDR3 protein: CASSLVRGDSYEQYF. The CDR3 nucleotides read TGTGCCAGCAGCTTAGTTCGGGGCGACTCCTACGAGCAGTACTTC.

This clonotype was detected ten times or more. V is TRBV12-3 or TRBV12-4 and J is TRBJ2-5; D remains ambiguous. V was shortened by 2 bases and J by 4 bases, with 8 bases between the two germline ends. There are 13 residues in the CDR3. The CDR3 here is CASSLRQLETQYF. The DNA for the CDR3 is TGTGCCAGCAGTTTAAGGCAGCTAGAGACCCAGTACTTC.

This clonotype was detected ten times or more. This chain joins TRBV6-6 and TRBJ1-2, with D tentatively TRBD1 (5 bases). The germline V gene has CDR1 MNHNY and CDR2 SVGAGI (reference sequence). V was cut by 0 bases and J by 7 bases, with 6 bases left in between. The CDR3 contains 12 residues. For the CDR3, the DNA is TGTGCCAGCAGTTACTCGGGGGTTGGCTACACCTTC. It specifies CASSYSGVGYTF.

The table lists this clonotype with many counts. This sequence joins TRBV7-8 and TRBJ1-4; maybe TRBD1 (6 bases). From germline, CDR1 is SGHVS and CDR2 FQNEAQ. CDR3 length: 16 residues. V lost 3 bases and J 4 bases, leaving 15 bases between the germline ends. This CDR3 is CASSFKQGIGNEKLFF. In DNA form, the CDR3 reads TGTGCCAGCAGCTTTAAACAGGGCATTGGTAATGAAAAACTGTTTTTT.

Ten or more counts support this clonotype. V is TRBV7-9 and J is TRBJ2-1; TRBD2 agrees at 9 bases. The DNA end lines up better with TRBJ2-7; the J call may be wrong. There are 17 residues in the CDR3. Germline lookup yields CDR1 SEHNR and CDR2 FQNEAQ (reference sequence). The CDR3, as DNA: TGTGCCAGCAGCTTAGGGTGGACTAGCGATTCCTACAATGAGCAGTACTTC. The encoded protein is CASSLGWTSDSYNEQYF.